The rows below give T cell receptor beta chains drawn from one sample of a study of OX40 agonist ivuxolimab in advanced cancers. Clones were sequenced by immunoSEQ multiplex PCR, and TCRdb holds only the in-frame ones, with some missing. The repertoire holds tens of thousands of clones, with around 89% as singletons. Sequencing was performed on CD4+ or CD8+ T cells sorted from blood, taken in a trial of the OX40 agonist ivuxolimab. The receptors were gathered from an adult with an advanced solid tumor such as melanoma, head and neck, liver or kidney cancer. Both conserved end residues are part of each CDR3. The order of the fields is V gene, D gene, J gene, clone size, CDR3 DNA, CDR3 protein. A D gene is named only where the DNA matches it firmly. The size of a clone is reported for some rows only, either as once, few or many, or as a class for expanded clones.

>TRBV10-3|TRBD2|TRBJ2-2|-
TGTGCCATCAGTGAACTAGCGGGGGACACCGGGGAGCTGTTTTTT
CAISELAGDTGELFF
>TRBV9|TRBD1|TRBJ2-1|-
TGTGCCAGCAGCGAACCAACCGGGACAGGCTCCTACAATGAGCAGTTCTTC
CASSEPTGTGSYNEQFF
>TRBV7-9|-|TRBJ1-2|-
TGTGCCAGCAGCGGTACAGAAATCTATGGCTACACCTTC
CASSGTEIYGYTF
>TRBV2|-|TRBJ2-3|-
TGTGCCAGCCTAGCGCTCAGCACAGATACGCAGTATTTT
CASLALSTDTQYF
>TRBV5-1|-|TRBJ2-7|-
TGCGCCAGCAGCTTGGATGTCACAAACTACGAGCAGTACTTC
CASSLDVTNYEQYF
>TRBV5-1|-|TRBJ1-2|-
TGCGCCAGCAGCTTGGCGGGGATCTATGGCTACACCTTC
CASSLAGIYGYTF
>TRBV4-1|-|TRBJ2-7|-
TGCGCCAGCAGCCAAGATCTTATAGCTAGCGAGCAGTACTTC
CASSQDLIASEQYF
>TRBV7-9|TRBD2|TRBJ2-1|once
TGTGCCAGCAGCTTAGTGGACTTAGCGGGAGGTCCCAATGAGCAGTTCTTC
CASSLVDLAGGPNEQFF
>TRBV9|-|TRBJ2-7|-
TGTGCCAGCAGCGCCAGGACGGACTCCTACGAGCAGTACTTC
CASSARTDSYEQYF
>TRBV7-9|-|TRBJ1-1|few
TGTGCCAGCAGCTTTGGTGCTAATGAAGCTTTCTTT
CASSFGANEAFF
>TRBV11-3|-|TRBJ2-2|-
TGTGCCAGCAGCGATACCGTCGGGGAGCTGTTTTTT
CASSDTVGELFF
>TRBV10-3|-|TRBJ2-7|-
TGTGCCATCAGTCGGGACTACGAGCAGTACTTC
CAISRDYEQYF
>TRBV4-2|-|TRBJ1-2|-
TGTGCCAGCTCGAGAACTGCTTTACTTAACTATGGCTACACCTTC
CASSRTALLNYGYTF
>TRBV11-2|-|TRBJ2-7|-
TGTGCCAGCAGTCCTAGACGGAGCGCCACCTACGAGCAGTACTTC
CASSPRRSATYEQYF
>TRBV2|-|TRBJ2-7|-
TGTGCCAGCCAGGAACCGCTGAGGCCCTACGAGCAGTACTTC
CASQEPLRPYEQYF
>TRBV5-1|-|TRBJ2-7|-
TGCGCCAGCAGCTTGGAAGGAGCGTGGCCCCTCTACGAGCAGTACTTC
CASSLEGAWPLYEQYF
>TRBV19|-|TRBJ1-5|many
TGTGCCAGTACCCCTGTCTCGGTCGATAGCAATCAGCCCCAGCATTTT
CASTPVSVDSNQPQHF
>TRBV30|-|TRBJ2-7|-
TGTGCCTGGACCGACGGGGACCACGAGCAGTACTTC
CAWTDGDHEQYF
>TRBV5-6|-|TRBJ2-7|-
TGTGCCAGCTCTGCAGGCCTGGGCTACGAGCAGTACTTC
CASSAGLGYEQYF
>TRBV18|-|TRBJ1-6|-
TGTGCCAGCTCACCAGGGGACCTTCCACTAAATTCACCCCTCCACTTT
CASSPGDLPLNSPLHF
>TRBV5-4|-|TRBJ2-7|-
TGTGCCAGCAGCCCCTACCCAGGTTCCTACGAGCAGTACTTC
CASSPYPGSYEQYF
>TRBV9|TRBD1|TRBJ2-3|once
TGTGCCAGCAGCGTACCAACGACAGGGGCCACAGATACGCAGTATTTT
CASSVPTTGATDTQYF